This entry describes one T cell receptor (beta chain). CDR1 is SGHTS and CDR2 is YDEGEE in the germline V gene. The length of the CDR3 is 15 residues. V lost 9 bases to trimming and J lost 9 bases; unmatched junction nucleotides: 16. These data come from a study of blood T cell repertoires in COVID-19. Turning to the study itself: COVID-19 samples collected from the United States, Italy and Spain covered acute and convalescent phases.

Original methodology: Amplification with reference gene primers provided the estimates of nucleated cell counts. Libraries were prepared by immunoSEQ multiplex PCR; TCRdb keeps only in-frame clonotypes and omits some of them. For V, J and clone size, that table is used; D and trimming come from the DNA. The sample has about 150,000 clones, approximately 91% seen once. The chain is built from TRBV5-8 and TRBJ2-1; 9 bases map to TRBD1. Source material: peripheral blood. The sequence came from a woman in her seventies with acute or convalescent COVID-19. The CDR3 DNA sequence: TGTGCCACGGAAGAACTTCGGGACAGGGCGATTGAGCAGTTCTTC. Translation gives CATEELRDRAIEQFF. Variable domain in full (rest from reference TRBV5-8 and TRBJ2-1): EAGVTQSPTHLIKTRGQQATLRCSPISGHTSVYWYQQALGLGLQFLLWYDEGEERNRGNFPPRFSGRQFPNYSSELNVNALELEDSALYLCATEELRDRAIEQFFGPGTRLTVL.